The text below deals with one TCR beta chain. Trimming removed 8 bases from V and 0 bases from J, with 13 bases in between. The CDR3 runs to 13 residues. Germline V gene lookup returns CDR1 SQVTM and CDR2 ANQGSEA. The data stem from a study of shared T cell receptors in the human thymus. Produced via immunoSEQ multiplex PCR; TCRdb's table is partial and in-frame only. Of some 760,000 clones in the sample, over 75% are singletons; the top ten hold more than 0.01%. Another study also made use of these data, one on human thymus T cells.

The TCR sequence derives from a girl under three years old with a congenital heart defect. The rearrangement uses TRBV29-1 and TRBJ1-1, with D maybe TRBD1 (5 bases). The specimen was thymocytes. The CDR3 nucleotides are TGCAGCACGACGGGGGGTCTGAACACTGAAGCTTTCTTT. Protein product: CSTTGGLNTEAFF.